The present T cell receptor (beta chain) was sequenced within a study of cytomegalovirus exposure and HLA in healthy donors. Primers: 60 Vbeta forward and 13 Jbeta reverse. Profiling relied on immunoSEQ multiplex PCR, and the TCRdb table lists in-frame clones only, not all of them. The sample lists under 200,000 clones; more than 70% were seen once. The V gene's germline CDR1 is SGHRS and CDR2 YFSETQ. J lost 6 bases, V lost 6 bases, and 7 bases had no gene match. This CDR3 contains 14 residues. The receptor's source is a woman aged 50 to 65 in good health and CMV-seropositive. The chain employs TRBV5-1 and TRBJ2-3; TRBD2 agrees at 10 bases. Sequenced input: PBMCs. In DNA form, the CDR3 reads TGCGCCAGCAACCCTAGCGGGAGTGGGGATACGCAGTATTTT. It specifies CASNPSGSGDTQYF.